One and the same sample provided the 24 T cell receptor beta chains below, sequenced in a study of T cells after yellow fever vaccination (dated 2019 in TCRdb). The treatment or condition label for this specimen denotes: live attenuated yellow fever vaccine strain. The library was generated by 5' RACE. TCRdb lists the instrument as Illumina HiSeq 2500. The raw public data were reprocessed by TCRdb itself: fastp quality trimming at Q25, MiXCR clonotype calling, in-frame beta chains only. Each entry is one CDR3 protein sequence, shown with its most common DNA and genes. This sample comprises roughly 520,000 distinct CDR3 sequences, 20% to 25% of them detected only once. The ten largest make up 16% of the sample. The sample here was PBMCs, taken 21 days after the first yellow fever vaccination. The receptors originated from a man between 18 and 29 years old who received the YFV17D yellow fever vaccine.

V and J are TRBV20-1 and TRBJ1-1; D is unclear. The CDR3 covers 13 residues. Germline V CDR1 and CDR2: DFQATT, SNEGSKA (reference sequence). V shed 2 bases and J shed 0 bases, with 7 bases lying between them. CDR3 sequence: CSARNPMNTEAFF. Here the CDR3 DNA reads TGCAGTGCTAGAAATCCTATGAACACTGAAGCTTTCTTT.

This clonotype was seen only a few times. The CDR3 loop reads CASNLGPANIQYF. The CDR3 DNA is TGTGCCAGCAACCTGGGACCGGCAAACATTCAGTACTTC. The chain has TRBV7-9 and TRBJ2-4; D assignment may be TRBD1 or TRBD2 (5 bases each). Trimming took off 7 bases at V and 6 bases at J, with 13 bases between the two ends. CDR3 length: 13 amino acids. Germline V lookup: CDR1 SEHNR, CDR2 FQNEAQ (reference sequence).

V gene TRBV23-1 combines with J gene TRBJ2-2; 7 bases map to TRBD1. TRBV23-1 is classed as an ORF, of uncertain function. V gave up 2 bases and J gave up 4 bases; unmatched junction bases: 10. The CDR3 consists of 17 residues. The CDR3: CASSQPPQGVGTGELFF. The CDR3 bases are TGCGCCAGCAGTCAACCACCCCAGGGGGTTGGCACCGGGGAGCTGTTTTTT.

The V and J genes are TRBV11-2 and TRBJ2-5, with unresolved D. The length of the CDR3 is 16 residues. Germline V gene data show CDR1 as SGHAT and CDR2 as FQNNGV. Deletions cut 5 bases from V and 5 bases from J, with 21 bases between. CDR3 DNA: TGTGCCAGCAGCCCCCCGGGTGGCCTGCGACTGGAGACCCAGTACTTC. Encoded protein: CASSPPGGLRLETQYF.

The chain employs TRBV27 and TRBJ2-1; tentative D call: TRBD2 (6 bases). Germline loops: CDR1 MNHEY, CDR2 SMNVEV (reference sequence). Deletions cut 2 bases from V and 4 bases from J, with 12 bases between. This CDR3 region has 15 residues. The CDR3 region is CASSLMGGPYNEQFF. The CDR3 DNA reads as TGTGCCAGCAGTTTAATGGGGGGACCATACAATGAGCAGTTCTTC.

V and J are TRBV15 and TRBJ2-1; D ambiguous. The CDR3 has 15 residues. V was trimmed by 3 bases and J by 0 bases, leaving 9 bases between them. Germline CDR1 LNHNV, CDR2 YYDKDF (reference sequence). The CDR3 sequence is CATSSRRSSYNEQFF. For the CDR3, the DNA is TGTGCCACCAGCAGTAGAAGGAGCTCCTACAATGAGCAGTTCTTC.

This chain links TRBV29-1 with TRBJ1-1; 9 bases align to TRBD1. Germline CDR1 SQVTM, CDR2 ANQGSEA. Trimming at V came to 7 bases and at J to 6 bases, leaving 9 bases not matched to a gene. The CDR3 length is 13 residues. The CDR3 loop reads CSGGQGWGSEAFF. CDR3 sequence (DNA): TGCAGCGGGGGACAGGGTTGGGGGTCTGAAGCTTTCTTT.

This clonotype turned up a few times. V gene TRBV5-1 combines with J gene TRBJ1-1; possibly TRBD1 for D (6 bases). V was clipped by 1 base and J by 0 bases, with 13 bases between them. Germline V gene sequence: CDR1 SGHRS, CDR2 YFSETQ. This CDR3 contains 16 residues. CDR3 bases: TGCGCCAGCAGCTTGAGAGGGGGAATCATGAACACTGAAGCTTTCTTT. It encodes CASSLRGGIMNTEAFF.

The rearrangement uses TRBV10-3 and TRBJ2-7; TRBD2 is a possible D gene (7 bases). Between the trimmed V and J ends, which lost 3 bases and 4 bases, there was a span of 13 bases. The CDR3 is 14 residues long. The germline V gene encodes CDR1 ENHRY and CDR2 SYGVKD. Written as DNA, the CDR3 is TGTGCCATCAGTGAAGCCAGGGGAGGGTACGAGCAGTACTTC. As protein: CAISEARGGYEQYF.

J is TRBJ1-1 and V is TRBV18; no clear D gene. This CDR3 comprises 15 residues. The V gene's germline CDR1 is KGHSH and CDR2 LQKENI. Trimming cost V 3 bases and J 5 bases, with 16 bases left between them. The CDR3: CASSPSGDGATEAFF. As DNA, the CDR3 is TGTGCCAGCTCACCCTCGGGCGACGGCGCGACTGAAGCTTTCTTT.

The chain has TRBV11-2 and TRBJ2-1; the D is unclear. Germline V gene lookup returns CDR1 SGHAT and CDR2 FQNNGV. CDR3 length: 15 amino acids. V dropped 6 bases and J dropped 3 bases, with 15 bases sitting between them. CDR3 coding DNA: TGTGCCAGCAGATTCGCGTCGGCCTACTACAATGAGCAGTTCTTC. This codes for CASRFASAYYNEQFF.

This clonotype was found many times. The chain is built from TRBV4-3 and TRBJ2-1, with TRBD2 identical over 10 bases. The germline gives CDR1 LGHNA, CDR2 YSLEER. V lost 1 base to trimming and J lost 3 bases; unmatched junction nucleotides: 0. This CDR3 region has 15 residues. In DNA, the CDR3 is TGCGCCAGCAGCCAAGTAGCGGGGGGCTACAATGAGCAGTTCTTC. The encoded protein is CASSQVAGGYNEQFF.

V usage is TRBV9 and J usage is TRBJ2-1; 7 bases are a match to TRBD2. Germline V lookup: CDR1 SGDLS, CDR2 YYNGEE. The CDR3 length is 15 residues. J was trimmed by 4 bases and V by 4 bases; bases with no gene match: 8. The CDR3 protein is CASSPESSGYNEQFF. Here the CDR3 DNA reads TGTGCCAGCAGCCCAGAGTCTAGCGGTTACAATGAGCAGTTCTTC. The whole variable domain, filled in from reference TRBV9 and TRBJ2-1, reads DSGVTQTPKHLITATGQRVTLRCSPRSGDLSVYWYQQSLDQGLQFLIQYYNGEERAKGNILERFSAQQFPDLHSELNLSSLELGDSALYFCASSPESSGYNEQFFGPGTRLTVL.

This clonotype was counted only a few times. The chain uses TRBV5-5 and TRBJ2-4; D is ambiguous. Trimming shortened V by 4 bases and J by 0 bases, and 14 bases separated the two germline ends. The CDR3 extends over 16 amino acids. The germline gives CDR1 SGHKS, CDR2 YYEKEE (reference sequence). CDR3 protein: CASSPVAALAKNIQYF. Here the CDR3 DNA reads TGTGCCAGCAGCCCGGTTGCGGCTTTAGCCAAAAACATTCAGTACTTC. The variable domain in full, completed from reference TRBV5-5 and TRBJ2-4, reads DAGVTQSPTHLIKTRGQQVTLRCSPISGHKSVSWYQQVLGQGPQFIFQYYEKEERGRGNFPDRFSARQFPNYSSELNVNALLLGDSALYLCASSPVAALAKNIQYFGAGTRLSVL.

This clonotype was recorded once. CDR3 DNA sequence: TGTGCCAGCAGCCAAGGGTTAGGGACTAATGAAAAACTGTTTTTT. Amino acid sequence: CASSQGLGTNEKLFF. The rearrangement joins TRBV3-1 to TRBJ1-4, with D unresolved. CDR3 length: 15 residues. The V end was cut by 1 base, the J end by 2 bases, with 8 bases between. The V gene's germline CDR1 is LGHDT and CDR2 YNNKEL (reference sequence).

The table lists this clonotype with a few counts. The gene calls are TRBV5-1 and TRBJ2-1; no definite D call. With 0 bases removed from V and 5 bases from J, the gap between germline ends came to 12 bases. CDR1 is SGHRS and CDR2 is YFSETQ in the germline V gene. The CDR3 sequence is 15 residues long. Here the CDR3 reads CASSLGLSRNNEQFF. The CDR3 DNA sequence: TGCGCCAGCAGCTTGGGGTTATCGAGGAACAATGAGCAGTTCTTC.

This chain joins TRBV7-9 and TRBJ1-1, with 12 bases fitting TRBD1. The germline V gene has CDR1 SEHNR and CDR2 FQNEAQ (reference sequence). This CDR3 spans 14 amino acids. V was clipped by 6 bases and J by 4 bases; unmatched bases: 3. CDR3 sequence (DNA): TGTGCCAGCAGGGGACAGGGGGCTGGCACTGAAGCTTTCTTT. Translated: CASRGQGAGTEAFF.

Ten or more counts support this clonotype. This chain uses TRBV7-3 with TRBJ1-2; D is perhaps TRBD1 (6 bases). The CDR3 extends over 15 amino acids. In germline, CDR1 is SGHTA, CDR2 FQGTGA. V lost 5 bases and J 6 bases, leaving 19 bases between the germline ends. CDR3 sequence reads: CASSPGGGLQDGYTF. In DNA, the CDR3 is TGTGCCAGCAGCCCCGGGGGGGGGCTCCAGGATGGCTACACCTTC.

The V and J genes are TRBV18 and TRBJ2-3; no firm D call. Germline V lookup: CDR1 KGHSH, CDR2 LQKENI. The CDR3 length is 17 residues. The V end was cut by 0 bases, the J end by 0 bases, with 13 bases between. The CDR3, as DNA: TGTGCCAGCTCACCACCTTTCACCGAGTATAGCACAGATACGCAGTATTTT. Protein product: CASSPPFTEYSTDTQYF.

This clonotype turned up a few times. The chain is built from TRBV10-3 and TRBJ1-1; 10 bases are shared with TRBD1. Germline V gene sequence: CDR1 ENHRY, CDR2 SYGVKD. The CDR3 spans 13 residues. The J segment lost 4 bases and the V segment lost 4 bases, leaving 0 bases of the junction unmatched. The CDR3 coding sequence is TGTGCCATCAGTGGGACAGGGGGCACTGAAGCTTTCTTT. Translating gives CAISGTGGTEAFF.

This clonotype appeared a few times. Written as DNA, the CDR3 is TGTGCCAGCAGTCAGGACGGGAATAATGAAAAACTGTTTTTT. Its translation: CASSQDGNNEKLFF. The V and J genes are TRBV5-8 and TRBJ1-4; the D is unclear. V dropped 5 bases and J dropped 4 bases, with 12 bases sitting between them. CDR1 is SGHTS, CDR2 YDEGEE, per germline. This CDR3 spans 14 amino acids.

This rearrangement joins TRBV6-9 to TRBJ2-2; no reliable D call. The CDR3 contains 13 residues. Between the trimmed V and J ends, which lost 2 bases and 4 bases, there was a span of 5 bases. Per germline, CDR1 MNHGY and CDR2 SVAAGI. The CDR3 region is CASSYGITGELFF. The CDR3 nucleotides read TGTGCCAGCAGTTATGGCATCACCGGGGAGCTGTTTTTT.

CDR3: CASSVAAGAGETQYF. The CDR3 nucleotides read TGTGCCAGCAGCGTAGCGGCGGGGGCGGGAGAGACCCAGTACTTC. The gene calls are TRBV9 and TRBJ2-5, with D possibly TRBD2 on 7 matching bases. Germline CDR1 and CDR2: SGDLS and YYNGEE. Trimming stripped 0 bases from V and 4 bases from J, with 13 bases between. The CDR3 is made up of 15 amino acids.

This clonotype turned up a few times. This chain joins TRBV4-1 and TRBJ2-3, with a tentative D call TRBD2 (7 bases). The V and J ends lost 4 bases and 4 bases respectively, with 15 bases between them. CDR1 is MGHRA, CDR2 YSYEKL, per germline. The CDR3 contains 15 residues. This CDR3 is CASSLRGAQADTQYF. The CDR3 nucleotides read TGCGCCAGCAGCCTCCGGGGGGCCCAAGCAGATACGCAGTATTTT.